This T cell receptor beta chain comes out of a study of blood T cell repertoires in COVID-19. Study summary: Whether acute or convalescent, the COVID-19 samples came from the United States, Italy and Spain.

Trimming removed 6 bases from V and 0 bases from J; junction bases left unmatched: 6. Germline CDR1 MNHEY, CDR2 SMNVEV (reference sequence). The CDR3 is made up of 18 amino acids. Per the authors' pipeline: Using reference gene primer amplification, nucleated cell counts were estimated. This table comes from immunoSEQ multiplex PCR, and its TCRdb copy is limited to in-frame clones, with some not included. V and J calls and clone size are given by that table; D and trimming were obtained from the DNA. Seen here are roughly 220,000 clones, 84% observed once, and the top ten hold approximately 1.3%. The source is a woman aged 40 to 50 who had recovered from COVID-19. Sequenced: peripheral blood. This rearrangement joins TRBV27 to TRBJ2-2; 14 bases are shared with TRBD2. CDR3 sequence (DNA): TGTGCCAGCAGAAAGGGACTAGCGGGGGAGGCGAACACCGGGGAGCTGTTTTTT. Protein: CASRKGLAGEANTGELFF.